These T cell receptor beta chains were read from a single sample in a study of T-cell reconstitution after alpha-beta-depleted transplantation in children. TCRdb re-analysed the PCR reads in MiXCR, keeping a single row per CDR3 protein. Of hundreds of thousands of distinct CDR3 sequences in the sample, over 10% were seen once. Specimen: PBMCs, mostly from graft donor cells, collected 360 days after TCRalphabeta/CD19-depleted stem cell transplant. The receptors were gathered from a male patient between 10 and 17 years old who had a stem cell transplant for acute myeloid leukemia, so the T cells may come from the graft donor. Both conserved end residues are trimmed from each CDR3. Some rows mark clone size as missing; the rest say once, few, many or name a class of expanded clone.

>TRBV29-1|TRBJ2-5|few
SASTGLETQY
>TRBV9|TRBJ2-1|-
ASSVEGGGGDEQF
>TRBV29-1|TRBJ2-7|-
SASLNSFGYEQY
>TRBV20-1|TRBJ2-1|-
SARRGPPYNEQF
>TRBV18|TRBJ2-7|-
ASSPRTSGRWEQY
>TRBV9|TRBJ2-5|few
ASTDAGGETQY
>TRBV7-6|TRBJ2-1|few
ASSLGGSGSSYNEQF
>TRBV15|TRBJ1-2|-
ATSPRGGLNNYGYT
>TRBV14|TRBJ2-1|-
ASSPRWDNEQF
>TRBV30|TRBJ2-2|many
AWNVRDRDTGELF
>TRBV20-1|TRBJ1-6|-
SAPSPPSYNSPLH
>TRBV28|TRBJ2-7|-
ASSFPGVRLYEQY
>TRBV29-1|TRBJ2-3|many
SAGGLAGATDTQY
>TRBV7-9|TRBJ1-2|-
ASSASQGAYGYT
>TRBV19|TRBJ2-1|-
ASSIPTSGYNEQF
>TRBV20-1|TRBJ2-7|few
SAAYPAGEGGQY
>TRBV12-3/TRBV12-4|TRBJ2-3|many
ASSLDLSGGYTDTQY
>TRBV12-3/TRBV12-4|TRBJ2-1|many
ASSLVDPLWGNEQF
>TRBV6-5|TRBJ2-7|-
ASSYLSGISYEQY
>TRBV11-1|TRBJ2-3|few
ASSPKRGLAGKSTDTQY
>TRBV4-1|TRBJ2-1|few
ASSQEDWTSGRTDNEQF
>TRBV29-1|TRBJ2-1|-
SVPSSGRAYNEQF
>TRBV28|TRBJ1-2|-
ASSIEQGLYGYT
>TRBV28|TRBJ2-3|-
ASSWLGAGVTDTQY
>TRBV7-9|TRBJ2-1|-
ASSSPGREALNEQF
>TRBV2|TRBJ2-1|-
ASRVLSGRGVYNEQF
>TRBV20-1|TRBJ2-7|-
SARGWGFGGTGAYEQY
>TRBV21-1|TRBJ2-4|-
ASSKEPTDCAVDPIAKNIQY
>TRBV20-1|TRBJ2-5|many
SARDREGVETQY
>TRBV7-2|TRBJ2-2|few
ASSLRGLGELF
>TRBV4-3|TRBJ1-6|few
ASSQITGVNSPLH
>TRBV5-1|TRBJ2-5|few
ASSSPLQETQY
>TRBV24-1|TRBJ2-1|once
ATSVDNEQF
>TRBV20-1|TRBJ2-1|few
SAPRGGVNEQF
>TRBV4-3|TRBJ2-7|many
ASSQDPSGTYEQY
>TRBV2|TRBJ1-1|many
ASSVVGTGNTEAF
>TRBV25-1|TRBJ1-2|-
ASETGPGGYT
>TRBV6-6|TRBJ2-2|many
ASIFRDNDFLLYTGELF
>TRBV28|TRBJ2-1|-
ASSSGRPGAGGTKSSYNEQF
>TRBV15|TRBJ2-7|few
ATSRPGTGRNEQY
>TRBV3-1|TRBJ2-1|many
ASSPQREGIDEQF